This T cell receptor beta chain was identified during a study of cytomegalovirus exposure and HLA in healthy donors. The PCR had 60 Vbeta and 13 Jbeta primers. Sequenced by immunoSEQ multiplex PCR; TCRdb stores in-frame clones only, minus some. The table shows 150,000 to 200,000 clones, with 78% occurring only once. Concerning this clone: Antigen: not known.

Per the germline V gene, CDR1 is SGHNT and CDR2 is YYREEE (reference sequence). The CDR3 is made up of 15 amino acids. Losses at the gene ends were 3 bases for V and 0 bases for J; bases not matched to a gene: 5. Notes on the study in general: For most TCR beta V segments, an earlier analysis put the productive rate at about 90% or about 30% of the time. Sequencing artifact likely explains a cluster of highly shared sequence variants. TCR beta V- and J-gene trimming, according to a later analysis, was linked to a missense DCLRE1C variant. Most observed TCR sequences were rare, whereas some public TCRs were detected in many donors.

This sequence was found in a woman in her 30s in good health and CMV-seropositive. This chain links TRBV5-4 with TRBJ1-2, with 7 positions matching TRBD1. Input material: PBMCs. The CDR3 loop reads CASSSRTGSNYGYTF. In nucleotides, the CDR3 is TGTGCCAGCAGCTCTCGGACAGGTTCTAACTATGGCTACACCTTC.